Sequencing of this T cell receptor (beta chain) was carried out in a study of OX40 agonist ivuxolimab in advanced cancers. Sequencing used immunoSEQ multiplex PCR; TCRdb keeps in-frame clones, though not all of them. In the table there are fewer than 50,000 clones, about 90% of which are singletons. The V end lost 2 bases, the J end lost 1 base, and 12 bases lay between the germline ends. Germline CDR1 is SGHRS and CDR2 is YFSETQ. The CDR3 spans 15 residues. Sequenced here: CD4+ or CD8+ T cells sorted from blood, sampled in a trial of the OX40 agonist ivuxolimab. The clonotype comes from an adult with an advanced solid tumor such as melanoma, head and neck, liver or kidney cancer. The chain uses TRBV5-1 and TRBJ1-1; no clear D gene. The CDR3 bases are TGCGCCAGCAGCTTTTACCAGACGGCGAACACTGAAGCTTTCTTT. This translates into CASSFYQTANTEAFF. The full variable domain, completed using reference TRBV5-1 and TRBJ1-1, is KAGVTQTPRYLIKTRGQQVTLSCSPISGHRSVSWYQQTPGQGLQFLFEYFSETQRNKGNFPGRFSGRQFSNSRSEMNVSTLELGDSALYLCASSFYQTANTEAFFGQGTRLTVV.